The 15 T cell receptor beta chains below were found in one sample sequenced in a study of cytomegalovirus exposure and HLA in healthy donors. PCR employed 60 Vbeta and 13 Jbeta primers. Method: immunoSEQ multiplex PCR; TCRdb's copy keeps in-frame clones and lacks some. The sample has some 76,000 clones, 78% seen once. Material for sequencing was PBMCs. The source is a woman aged 40 to 55 in good health and CMV-seropositive.

The gene calls are TRBV18 and TRBJ2-3; 7 nucleotides align to TRBD2. Germline V gives CDR1 KGHSH, CDR2 LQKENI. Germline trimming cut 7 bases from V and 2 bases from J; bases unmatched to any gene: 6. This CDR3 has 14 amino acids. The CDR3 loop reads CASFPAGHTDTQYF. CDR3 bases: TGTGCCAGCTTCCCAGCGGGGCACACAGATACGCAGTATTTT.

The V call is TRBV30, the J call TRBJ2-7; TRBD1 matches at 10 bases. The CDR3 spans 14 residues. Unmatched junction bases numbered 7, after V lost 4 bases and J lost 4 bases. Per the germline V gene, CDR1 is GTSNPN and CDR2 is SVGIG (reference sequence). The CDR3 loop is CAWTLDRGHYEQYF. The CDR3 DNA follows: TGTGCCTGGACCCTTGACAGGGGGCATTACGAGCAGTACTTC.

The rearrangement links TRBV30 to TRBJ1-2, with 8 bases aligning to TRBD1. Germline trimming cut 4 bases from V and 6 bases from J; bases unmatched to any gene: 7. Germline loops: CDR1 GTSNPN, CDR2 SVGIG (reference sequence). This CDR3 is 13 amino acids long. In DNA, the CDR3 is TGTGCCTGGAACTGGCAGGGGGCAAATGGCTACACCTTC. Translated: CAWNWQGANGYTF. The variable domain in full, with the rest retrieved from reference TRBV30 and TRBJ1-2, is SQTIHQWPATLVQPVGSPLSLECTVEGTSNPNLYWYRQAAGRGLQLLFYSVGIGQISSEVPQNLSASRPQDRQFILSSKKLLLSDSGFYLCAWNWQGANGYTFGSGTRLTVV.

This rearrangement joins TRBV19 to TRBJ1-5, with 9 bases identical to TRBD1. V was clipped by 6 bases and J by 1 base; unmatched bases: 7. CDR1 and CDR2 (germline): LNHDA, SQIVND (reference sequence). The CDR3 has 16 amino acids. The CDR3 DNA reads as TGTGCCAGTAGCCGGACAGGGGAGTTAAGCAATCAGCCCCAGCATTTT. It yields the protein CASSRTGELSNQPQHF.

The chain links TRBV6-5 to TRBJ1-5; 9 bases match TRBD1. J lost 5 bases, V lost 3 bases, and 5 bases had no gene match. CDR1 is MNHEY, CDR2 SVGAGI, per germline. The CDR3 has 15 amino acids. In nucleotides, the CDR3 is TGTGCCAGCAGTTATACGTGGACAGGGGATCAGCCCCAGCATTTT. Protein: CASSYTWTGDQPQHF.

CDR3 nucleotide sequence: TGTGCCAGCAGCTTACCCCCCACAGGGGGCGTCTATGGCTACACCTTC. Translation gives CASSLPPTGGVYGYTF. The genes are TRBV9 and TRBJ1-2, with 9 positions matching TRBD1. Germline values: CDR1 SGDLS, CDR2 YYNGEE. The CDR3 extends over 16 amino acids. Trimming cost V 4 bases and J 4 bases; bases outside gene matches: 11.

The CDR3 spells CASSVGTRGKTQYF. The CDR3, as DNA: TGTGCCAGCAGCGTAGGGACTAGGGGGAAGACCCAGTACTTC. The chain recombines TRBV9 with TRBJ2-5, with TRBD2 as a possible D gene (7 bases). V was cut by 0 bases and J by 6 bases, with 12 bases left in between. The CDR3 spans 14 residues. The V gene's germline CDR1 is SGDLS and CDR2 YYNGEE.

This chain uses TRBV18 with TRBJ1-5; 8 bases fit TRBD1. Looked up from germline, CDR1 is KGHSH and CDR2 is LQKENI. This CDR3 spans 15 amino acids. V gave up 3 bases and J gave up 6 bases; unmatched junction bases: 7. CDR3 nucleotide sequence: TGTGCCAGCTCACCGGGACAGGCAAGGGGTCAGCCCCAGCATTTT. It translates to CASSPGQARGQPQHF.

CDR3 loop: CASSLELSGNTIYF. The CDR3 bases are TGTGCCAGCAGCTTAGAACTCTCTGGAAACACCATATATTTT. This chain connects TRBV7-8 to TRBJ1-3; D is uncertain. V dropped 1 base and J dropped 0 bases, with 4 bases sitting between them. Germline CDR1 reads SGHVS; CDR2 reads FQNEAQ. This CDR3 has 14 residues. The whole variable domain, filled in from reference TRBV7-8 and TRBJ1-3, reads GAGVSQSPRYKVAKRGQDVALRCDPISGHVSLFWYQQALGQGPEFLTYFQNEAQLDKSGLPSDRFFAERPEGSVSTLKIQRTQQEDSAVYLCASSLELSGNTIYFGEGSWLTVV.

This clone was seen only a few times. This chain links TRBV7-9 with TRBJ2-3; 8 nucleotides align to TRBD2. With V trimmed by 1 base and J by 6 bases, 3 bases remained unmatched. The CDR3 length is 14 residues. Germline CDR1 is SEHNR and CDR2 is FQNEAQ (reference sequence). The chain's CDR3 is CASSLEVAGDTQYF. CDR3 DNA sequence: TGTGCCAGCAGCTTAGAGGTAGCGGGGGATACGCAGTATTTT.

This clone was detected only a few times. V and J are TRBV11-2 and TRBJ2-7; 8 nucleotides line up with TRBD2. This CDR3 is 15 amino acids long. The V gene's germline CDR1 is SGHAT and CDR2 FQNNGV. The V and J ends lost 6 bases and 5 bases, in that order; junction bases with no gene match: 12. CDR3 coding DNA: TGTGCCAGCAGTACAAGCGGGGGAAGGAACCACGAGCAGTACTTC. It translates to CASSTSGGRNHEQYF.

This clone was observed once. V is TRBV28 and J is TRBJ2-7; possibly TRBD1 for D (6 bases). V lost 7 bases and J 4 bases, leaving 20 bases between the germline ends. The CDR3 extends over 15 amino acids. The germline V gene encodes CDR1 MDHEN and CDR2 SYDVKM. This chain's CDR3 is CASIHLRDINYEQYF. The CDR3 DNA sequence: TGTGCCAGCATTCACCTCCGGGACATCAATTACGAGCAGTACTTC.

The V and J genes are TRBV5-6 and TRBJ1-3; D is unclear. The CDR3 covers 12 residues. Germline assignment: CDR1 SGHDT and CDR2 YYEEEE. Trimming shortened V by 0 bases and J by 11 bases, and 9 bases separated the two germline ends. In nucleotides, the CDR3 is TGTGCCAGCAGCTTGGGCCCCGAGGCCATATATTTT. Encoded protein: CASSLGPEAIYF.

The chain employs TRBV28 and TRBJ2-5; D gene uncertain. Gene TRBJ2-7 matches the end of the DNA better, so the J call may be wrong. CDR3 length: 12 amino acids. CDR1 and CDR2 from the germline V gene are MDHEN and SYDVKM. The CDR3 region is CASSFLSYEQYF. The CDR3 bases are TGTGCCAGCAGTTTTCTGTCCTACGAGCAGTACTTC.

This chain connects TRBV19 to TRBJ1-6; possible D gene TRBD1, 5 bases. There are 15 residues in the CDR3. V was pared by 10 bases and J by 2 bases, with 15 bases between. Germline V gene sequence: CDR1 LNHDA, CDR2 SQIVND (reference sequence). The CDR3 spells CATSREETYNSPLHF. The CDR3 DNA sequence: TGTGCCACGTCCAGGGAGGAGACCTATAATTCACCCCTCCACTTT.